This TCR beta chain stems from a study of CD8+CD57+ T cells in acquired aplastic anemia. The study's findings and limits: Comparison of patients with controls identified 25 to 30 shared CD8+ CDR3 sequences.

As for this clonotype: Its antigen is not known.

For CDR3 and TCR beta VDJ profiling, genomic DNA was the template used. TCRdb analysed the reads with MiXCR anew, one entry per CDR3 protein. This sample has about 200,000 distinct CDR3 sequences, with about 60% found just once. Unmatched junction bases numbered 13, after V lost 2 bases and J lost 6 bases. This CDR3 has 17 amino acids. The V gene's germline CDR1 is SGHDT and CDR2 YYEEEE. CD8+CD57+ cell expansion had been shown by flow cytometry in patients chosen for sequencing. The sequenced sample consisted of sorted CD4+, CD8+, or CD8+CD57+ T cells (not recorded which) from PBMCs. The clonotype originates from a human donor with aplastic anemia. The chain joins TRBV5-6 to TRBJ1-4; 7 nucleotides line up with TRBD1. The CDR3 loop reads CASSLFKGALRDEKLFF. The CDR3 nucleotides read TGTGCCAGCAGCTTATTTAAGGGGGCGCTTCGGGATGAAAAACTGTTTTTT.